The rows below give T cell receptor beta chains drawn from one sample of a study of vaccination and CD4 T cells after COVID-19. From the PCR reads, TCRdb called clonotypes with MiXCR, one entry per CDR3 protein. The sample has approximately 1,300 distinct CDR3 sequences; about a fifth are singletons. These receptors have no identified antigens. The sample consisted of CD4+ T cells from blood, cultured in vitro. The receptor set was obtained from a human donor in good health. The CDR3 runs from the conserved cysteine through the conserved F or W. Each record gives: V gene, D gene, clone size, J gene, CDR3 protein, CDR3 DNA. A D gene is named only where the DNA matches it firmly. Rows give clone size only sometimes, using once, few, many, or a class for an expanded clone.

>TRBV6-2/TRBV6-3|TRBD1|NA|TRBJ2-5
CASRDRVNQETQYF
TGTGCCAGCCGGGACAGGGTAAATCAAGAGACCCAGTACTTC
>TRBV11-3|NA|few|TRBJ2-7
CASSLGQSGDEQYF
TGTGCCAGCAGCTTAGGTCAGAGCGGCGACGAGCAGTACTTC
>TRBV2|TRBD1|medium-sized|TRBJ2-2
CASSQGQGSVGELFF
TGTGCCAGCAGTCAAGGACAGGGAAGCGTCGGGGAGCTGTTTTTT
>TRBV18|NA|few|TRBJ2-5
CASSPPGPQETQYF
TGTGCCAGCTCACCACCCGGACCGCAAGAGACCCAGTACTTC
>TRBV11-3|NA|NA|TRBJ2-3
CASSWSGQVADTQYF
TGTGCCAGCAGCTGGAGCGGTCAGGTTGCAGATACGCAGTATTTT
>TRBV4-1|TRBD1|NA|TRBJ2-7
CASSRQQGYSYEQYF
TGCGCCAGCAGCCGGCAACAGGGGTACTCCTACGAGCAGTACTTC
>TRBV19|TRBD1|few|TRBJ1-1
CASSSRDRGDTEAFF
TGTGCCAGTAGCTCGAGGGACAGGGGGGACACTGAAGCTTTCTTT
>TRBV27|TRBD2|NA|TRBJ2-7
CASSLLPGTSAYEQYF
TGTGCCAGCAGTTTATTACCGGGGACTAGCGCTTACGAGCAGTACTTC
>TRBV20-1|NA|NA|TRBJ1-4
CSARYSSGANEKLFF
TGCAGTGCTAGATATTCATCAGGGGCTAATGAAAAACTGTTTTTT
>TRBV9|NA|NA|TRBJ2-5
CASSPLPEETQYF
TGTGCCAGCAGCCCCCTTCCCGAAGAGACCCAGTACTTC
>TRBV2|TRBD1|few|TRBJ2-7
CASIAGTGGEQYF
TGTGCCAGCATAGCCGGGACAGGGGGCGAGCAGTACTTC
>TRBV20-1|NA|medium-sized|TRBJ1-2
CSAHDGRRYGYTF
TGCAGTGCTCATGATGGACGGAGGTATGGCTACACCTTC
>TRBV24-1|NA|medium-sized|TRBJ1-6
CATSDNTGYSPLHF
TGTGCCACCAGTGATAACACAGGTTATTCACCCCTCCACTTT
>TRBV12-5|TRBD1|once|TRBJ2-1
CASGLGQGGNEQFF
TGTGCTAGTGGCCTCGGACAGGGTGGCAATGAGCAGTTCTTC
>TRBV20-1|TRBD2|few|TRBJ2-7
CSASSPGTSGKSSYEQYF
TGCAGTGCTAGTTCCCCCGGGACTAGCGGGAAGAGCTCCTACGAGCAGTACTTC
>TRBV20-1|TRBD2|NA|TRBJ2-1
CSATGTSSYNEQFF
TGCAGTGCCACCGGGACTAGCAGTTACAATGAGCAGTTCTTC
>TRBV2|TRBD1|NA|TRBJ1-2
CASKRGTGPTNYGYTF
TGTGCCAGCAAGCGGGGGACAGGGCCGACTAACTATGGCTACACCTTC
>TRBV6-5|TRBD2|few|TRBJ2-7
CASSYGGLGFDEQYF
TGTGCCAGCAGTTACGGGGGACTAGGCTTTGACGAGCAGTACTTC
>TRBV7-3|NA|medium-sized|TRBJ2-5
CASSLGGWETQYF
TGTGCCAGCAGCTTAGGTGGTTGGGAGACCCAGTACTTC
>TRBV20-1|NA|NA|TRBJ2-7
CSARNYEQYF
TGCAGTGCTAGGAACTACGAGCAGTACTTC
>TRBV6-1|NA|NA|TRBJ2-7
CASRGTNDEQYF
TGTGCCAGCAGGGGAACCAACGACGAGCAGTACTTC
>TRBV20-1|TRBD2|NA|TRBJ2-5
CSARDPELAGVETQYF
TGCAGTGCTAGAGATCCCGAACTAGCGGGAGTGGAGACCCAGTACTTC
>TRBV20-1|TRBD2|few|TRBJ2-1
CSARKNRGSLKREGNEQFF
TGCAGTGCTAGGAAGAACAGGGGGTCCCTTAAGCGGGAGGGCAATGAGCAGTTCTTC
>TRBV5-5|NA|NA|TRBJ1-2
CASSLVTQGTNYGYTF
TGTGCCAGCAGCTTGGTTACACAGGGAACTAACTATGGCTACACCTTC
>TRBV7-2|TRBD2|large|TRBJ2-5
CATGLAGGPWETQYF
TGTGCCACCGGACTAGCGGGGGGGCCGTGGGAGACCCAGTACTTC
>TRBV19|NA|NA|TRBJ1-6
CASSIDWVHNSPLHF
TGTGCCAGTAGTATAGACTGGGTCCATAATTCACCCCTCCACTTT
>TRBV6-2/TRBV6-3|NA|medium-sized|TRBJ1-6
CASRERTGPVSLHF
TGTGCCAGCAGAGAAAGGACGGGACCGGTCTCCCTCCACTTT
>TRBV14|NA|few|TRBJ2-7
CASSRADAYEQYF
TGTGCCAGCAGCCGTGCAGACGCCTACGAGCAGTACTTC
>TRBV30|TRBD2|NA|TRBJ2-7
CASSLAGGYEQYF
TGTGCCTCGTCACTAGCGGGGGGCTACGAGCAGTACTTC
>TRBV20-1|NA|NA|TRBJ1-2
CSSQGGYGYTF
TGCTCCAGTCAGGGCGGCTATGGCTACACCTTC
>TRBV2|TRBD1|few|TRBJ1-1
CASSENGQGLDTEAFF
TGTGCCAGCAGTGAAAATGGACAGGGTTTGGACACTGAAGCTTTCTTT
>TRBV20-1|NA|NA|TRBJ2-3
CSAKDTDTQYF
TGCAGTGCTAAAGACACAGATACGCAGTATTTT
>TRBV20-1|TRBD1|medium-sized|TRBJ2-5
CSPRTGGEETQYF
TGCAGTCCTAGGACAGGGGGGGAAGAGACCCAGTACTTC
>TRBV20-1|TRBD1|medium-sized|TRBJ1-2
CSADPDRVGHTF
TGCAGTGCCGACCCGGACAGGGTGGGGCACACCTTC
>TRBV7-8|NA|large|TRBJ1-1
CASSGGRGWTEAFF
TGTGCCAGCAGCGGGGGAAGGGGATGGACTGAAGCTTTCTTT
>TRBV5-1|TRBD1|medium-sized|TRBJ1-3
CASSLGGTGTDTIYF
TGCGCCAGCAGCTTGGGCGGGACAGGGACGGACACCATATATTTT
>TRBV27|TRBD1|few|TRBJ1-1
CASSTTGGTEAFF
TGTGCCAGCAGCACTACAGGGGGCACTGAAGCTTTCTTT